The TCR beta chain described here comes from a study of blood T cell repertoires in COVID-19. The wider study: The origin of the acute and convalescent COVID-19 samples was the United States, Italy and Spain.

The protocol was immunoSEQ multiplex PCR, while the TCRdb copy is restricted to in-frame clones and leaves out a portion. The data contain some 100,000 clones, approximately 82% of them singletons. CDR1 is MNHEY, CDR2 SVGAGI, per germline. CDR3 length equals 13 residues. V gave up 10 bases and J gave up 4 bases, with 14 bases separating them. V usage is TRBV6-5 and J usage is TRBJ2-1; D call uncertain. Sequenced material: peripheral blood. This receptor was identified in a man aged 50-60 years with active or convalescent COVID-19. DNA for the CDR3: TGTGCCACCCGATCGACTTCTTACAATGAGCAGTTCTTC. Translated: CATRSTSYNEQFF.